The rows below give T cell receptor beta chains drawn from one sample of a study of blood T cells in healthy people across ages. TCRdb re-called the 5' RACE reads with MiXCR, one entry per CDR3 protein. This sample has fewer than 1,000,000 distinct CDR3 sequences, with about 47% found just once. The material sequenced was blood. These receptors came from a man older than 75 in good health. The CDR3 runs from the conserved cysteine through the conserved F or W.

V gene	J gene	CDR3 protein
TRBV5-1	TRBJ2-6	CASSLDGQDFSGANVLTF
TRBV4-1	TRBJ2-3	CASSLAVASTDTQYF
TRBV7-2	TRBJ2-7	CASSLRYGDEQYF
TRBV7-2	TRBJ2-1	CASSPTRGRIYAEQFF
TRBV20-1	TRBJ1-6	CSARGTTENSPLHF
TRBV7-8	TRBJ2-7	CASSFGPPELSYEQYF
TRBV27	TRBJ1-6	CASRIMQGANSPLHF
TRBV10-3	TRBJ2-3	CAIGDTQYF
TRBV6-2/TRBV6-3	NA	CASSYTEGETQYF
TRBV24-1	TRBJ2-1	CATSDPHDRDADEQFF
TRBV5-1	TRBJ2-7	CASSQRGRGLGEQYF
TRBV2	TRBJ2-7	CASRNPGGSYEQYF
TRBV18	TRBJ1-1	CASSRDAGGGSNTEAFF
TRBV27	TRBJ1-2	CASSHSGGGDYGYTF
TRBV29-1	TRBJ2-5	CSVVVASGGAMETQYF
TRBV28	TRBJ2-7	CASSLLTGGTLYEQYF
TRBV6-5	TRBJ2-1	CASRGLALDVYNEQFF
TRBV12-3/TRBV12-4	TRBJ2-5	CASSLRLAGAPLTHNEQYF
TRBV7-9	TRBJ2-5	CASFSGQPYQEAQYF
TRBV29-1	TRBJ2-1	CSGKLAGGDNEQFF
TRBV11-2	TRBJ2-1	CASSLDGREKLVVYNEQFF
TRBV27	NA	CASSSQSGSLREQYF